This TCR beta chain came from a study of blood T cell repertoires in COVID-19. CDR3 length: 13 amino acids. Deletions cut 5 bases from V and 6 bases from J, with 12 bases between. Germline CDR1 and CDR2: SGHDT and YYEEEE. Participants were aged 18 to 89 years from roughly 26 US areas. Recovered participants had two consecutive negative NP/OP PCR tests, healthcare professional clearance, or symptom resolution. This clone came up a few times. Only in-frame clones appear in the TCRdb table, and some are missing; sequencing was by immunoSEQ multiplex PCR. The table lists around 250,000 clones, about 80% of them singletons.

The sequenced sample was PBMCs or T cells enriched from blood (not recorded which). This chain connects TRBV5-6 to TRBJ1-3, with D possibly being TRBD1 (6 bases). This clonotype was sampled from a man aged 45-65 years who had recovered from COVID-19. The CDR3 coding sequence is TGTGCCAGCAGTTGGACAGCGGAAAACACCATATATTTT. The encoded protein is CASSWTAENTIYF.